This is a list of T cell receptor beta chains from one sample in a study of cytotoxic CD8 clonotypes in ibrutinib-treated CLL. Clones were sequenced by immunoSEQ multiplex PCR, and TCRdb holds only the in-frame ones, with some missing. The data show tens of thousands of clones, less than 95% seen once. The source material was PBMCs, sampled after 12 months of ibrutinib treatment. Receptors originate from a human donor with chronic lymphocytic leukemia. The CDR3 runs from the conserved cysteine through the conserved F or W.

v_call: TRBV7-9; cdr3_aa: CASSRRTSGQETQYF
v_call: TRBV5-6; cdr3_aa: CASSSGPGIDTETQYF
v_call: TRBV6-1; cdr3_aa: CASSFSGPGELFF
v_call: TRBV27; cdr3_aa: CASRGLAGPYNEQFF
v_call: TRBV19; cdr3_aa: CASKWTGPNQPQHF
v_call: TRBV16; cdr3_aa: CASSQAAGGDEQYF
v_call: TRBV6-5; cdr3_aa: CASSSWSHRDEQYF
v_call: TRBV19; cdr3_aa: CASSIRSSPQHF
v_call: TRBV2; cdr3_aa: CASRRDYNEQFF
v_call: TRBV4-1; cdr3_aa: CASSQPRLAGGNNEQFF
v_call: TRBV7-6; cdr3_aa: CASSLERVPPYNEQFF
v_call: TRBV19; cdr3_aa: CASTTTASSYNEQFF
v_call: TRBV27; cdr3_aa: CASSLTGRLSNEQFF
v_call: TRBV27; cdr3_aa: CASSFRAGGSSYNEQFF
v_call: TRBV7-3; cdr3_aa: CASSPSGTLHEQYF
v_call: TRBV6-1; cdr3_aa: CASTVGANYGYTF
v_call: TRBV9; cdr3_aa: CASSVEDSWEQFF
v_call: TRBV4-3; cdr3_aa: CASSQVYGGRTDTQYF
v_call: TRBV9; cdr3_aa: CASSPEGIEGYTF
v_call: TRBV6-6; cdr3_aa: CASRIEANYGHTF
v_call: TRBV19; cdr3_aa: CASSIGLAGGSRQFF
v_call: TRBV5-6; cdr3_aa: CASSLGGGMADTQYF
v_call: TRBV28; cdr3_aa: CASSLQGKPQHF
v_call: TRBV7-6; cdr3_aa: CASSLAAGTEAYNEQFF
v_call: TRBV7-6; cdr3_aa: CASSSGTANTEAFF
v_call: TRBV4-1; cdr3_aa: CASSQVAGENIQYF
v_call: TRBV9; cdr3_aa: CASSVLKNTEAFF
v_call: TRBV2; cdr3_aa: CASGIRVSYEQYF
v_call: TRBV19; cdr3_aa: CASSPSEGFQPQHF
v_call: TRBV29-1; cdr3_aa: CSGGQVNYGYTF
v_call: TRBV19; cdr3_aa: CASSRQETQYF